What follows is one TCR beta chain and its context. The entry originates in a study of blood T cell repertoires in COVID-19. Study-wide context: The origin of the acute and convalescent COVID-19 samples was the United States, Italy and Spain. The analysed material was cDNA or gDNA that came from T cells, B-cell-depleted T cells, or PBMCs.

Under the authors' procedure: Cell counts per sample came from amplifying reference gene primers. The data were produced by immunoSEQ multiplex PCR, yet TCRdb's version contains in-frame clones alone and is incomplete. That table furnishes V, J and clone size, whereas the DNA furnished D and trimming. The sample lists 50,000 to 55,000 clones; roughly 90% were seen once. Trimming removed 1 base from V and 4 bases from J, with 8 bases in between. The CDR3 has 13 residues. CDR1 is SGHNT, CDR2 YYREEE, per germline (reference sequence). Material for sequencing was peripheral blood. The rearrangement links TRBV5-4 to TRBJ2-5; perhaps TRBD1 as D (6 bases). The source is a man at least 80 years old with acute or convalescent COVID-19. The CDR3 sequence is CASSLTGRETQYF. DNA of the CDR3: TGTGCCAGCAGCTTGACAGGGAGAGAGACCCAGTACTTC.